A selection of T cell receptor beta chains follows, all from one sample in a study of blood T cell repertoires in COVID-19. TCRdb keeps only in-frame clones here, not all; method: immunoSEQ multiplex PCR. The sample carries 160,000 or so clones, roughly 84% recorded once. Sequenced material: PBMCs or T cells enriched from blood (not recorded which). Source of these receptors: a man in his 60s who had recovered from COVID-19. Each CDR3 is given with its conserved first and last residue. A D gene is named only where the DNA matches it firmly. Some rows mark clone size as missing; the rest say once, few, many or name a class of expanded clone.

size	V	J	D	CDR3	DNA
few	TRBV2	TRBJ1-5	TRBD1	CASSTGAVGNQPQHF	TGTGCCAGCAGTACAGGGGCCGTCGGCAATCAGCCCCAGCATTTT
-	TRBV9	TRBJ2-5	TRBD2	CASSVGAGGKETQYF	TGTGCCAGCAGCGTAGGAGCGGGAGGGAAGGAGACCCAGTACTTC
-	TRBV7-2	TRBJ1-5	TRBD1	CASSLEGQGITPQHF	TGTGCCAGCAGCTTAGAGGGACAGGGGATTACGCCCCAGCATTTT
-	TRBV18	TRBJ1-5	-	CASSPAGGFQPQHF	TGTGCCAGCTCACCAGCCGGCGGGTTCCAGCCCCAGCATTTT
-	TRBV28	TRBJ2-1	-	CASSLQSGFYNEQFF	TGTGCCAGCAGTTTACAGTCTGGCTTCTACAATGAGCAGTTCTTC
-	TRBV5-4	TRBJ2-1	TRBD2	CASSPGLAVNNEQFF	TGTGCCAGCAGCCCGGGACTAGCGGTGAACAATGAGCAGTTCTTC
-	TRBV10-1	TRBJ1-6	-	CASQGSNSPLHF	TGCGCCAGCCAGGGCTCTAATTCACCCCTCCACTTT
once	TRBV19	TRBJ2-3	TRBD2	CASSISSGSGDTQYF	TGTGCCAGTAGTATTTCCAGCGGGAGCGGGGATACGCAGTATTTT
-	TRBV5-1	TRBJ2-1	TRBD2	CASSLEQGLAEEQFF	TGCGCCAGCAGCTTGGAACAGGGACTAGCGGAAGAGCAGTTCTTC
-	TRBV29-1	TRBJ1-2	TRBD1	CSVERDSYGYTF	TGCAGCGTGGAACGGGACAGCTATGGCTACACCTTC
-	TRBV2	TRBJ1-5	-	CASRGWSGDRGNQPQHF	TGTGCCAGCAGAGGATGGTCCGGGGATCGAGGCAATCAGCCCCAGCATTTT
-	TRBV29-1	TRBJ1-1	TRBD1	CSVFPFLSGTVNTEAFF	TGCAGCGTTTTCCCCTTTTTATCCGGGACAGTGAACACTGAAGCTTTCTTT
-	TRBV19	TRBJ2-3	-	CASHQGIGDTQYF	TGTGCCAGTCATCAGGGGATTGGGGATACGCAGTATTTT
once	TRBV2	TRBJ2-7	-	CASSDHGYEQYF	TGTGCCAGCAGTGATCACGGGTATGAGCAGTACTTC
-	TRBV19	TRBJ1-1	-	CASSGTKDTEAFF	TGTGCCAGTAGTGGGACAAAGGACACTGAAGCTTTCTTT
-	TRBV5-1	TRBJ1-6	TRBD1	CASSPSGQAGNSPLHF	TGCGCCAGCAGCCCCTCCGGACAGGCGGGTAATTCACCCCTCCACTTT
-	TRBV13	TRBJ1-2	-	CASSIRGYGYTF	TGTGCCAGCAGTATACGGGGCTATGGCTACACCTTC
-	TRBV7-8	TRBJ1-1	TRBD1	CASRRGRGRTPVTEAFF	TGTGCCAGCAGGAGGGGCAGGGGGCGGACCCCGGTCACTGAAGCTTTCTTT
-	TRBV6-5	TRBJ1-6	TRBD1	CASSSPGTENSPLHF	TGTGCCAGCAGTTCCCCCGGGACAGAGAATTCACCCCTCCACTTT
-	TRBV7-8	TRBJ2-7	TRBD1	CASRETGSGYEQYF	TGTGCCAGTAGGGAGACAGGGTCGGGCTACGAGCAGTACTTC